This TCR beta chain was found in a study of T cell clones after liver transplantation. Assay used: immunoSEQ multiplex PCR; TCRdb lists only in-frame clones, some missing. The sample lists 7,500 to 9,500 clones; 80% were seen once. There are 15 residues in the CDR3. Germline lookup yields CDR1 SGHAT and CDR2 FQNNGV. The V and J ends lost 3 bases and 0 bases respectively, with 11 bases between them. The chain couples TRBV11-2 to TRBJ2-5, with D possibly being TRBD2 (5 bases). The input for sequencing was CD8+ T cells from blood, taken before liver transplant. This sequence was found in a human donor who received a liver transplant. The CDR3 here is CASSFPLEDQETQYF. The CDR3 region has the DNA TGTGCCAGCAGCTTCCCACTAGAGGACCAAGAGACCCAGTACTTC.